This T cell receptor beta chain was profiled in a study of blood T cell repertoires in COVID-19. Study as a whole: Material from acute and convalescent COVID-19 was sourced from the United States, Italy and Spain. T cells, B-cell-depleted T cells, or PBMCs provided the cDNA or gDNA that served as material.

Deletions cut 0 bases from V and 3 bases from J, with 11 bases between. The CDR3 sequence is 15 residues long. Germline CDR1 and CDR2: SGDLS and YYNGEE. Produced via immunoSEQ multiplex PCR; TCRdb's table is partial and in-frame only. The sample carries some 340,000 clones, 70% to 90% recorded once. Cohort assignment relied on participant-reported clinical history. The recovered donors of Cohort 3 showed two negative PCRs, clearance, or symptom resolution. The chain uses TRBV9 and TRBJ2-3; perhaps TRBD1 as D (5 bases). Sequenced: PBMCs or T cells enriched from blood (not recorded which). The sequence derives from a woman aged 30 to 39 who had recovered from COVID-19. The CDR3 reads CASSVVGVRTDTQYF. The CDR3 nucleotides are TGTGCCAGCAGCGTAGTAGGGGTGAGGACAGATACGCAGTATTTT. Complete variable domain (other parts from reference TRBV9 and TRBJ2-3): DSGVTQTPKHLITATGQRVTLRCSPRSGDLSVYWYQQSLDQGLQFLIQYYNGEERAKGNILERFSAQQFPDLHSELNLSSLELGDSALYFCASSVVGVRTDTQYFGPGTRLTVL.